This passage covers 8 T cell receptor beta chains from one sample sequenced in a study of spatial heterogeneity in lung cancer. TCRdb called the 5' RACE reads again in MiXCR, with one record for every CDR3 protein. The top ten hold roughly 32% of the sample, which has tens of thousands of distinct CDR3 sequences, roughly 10% seen once. Time point defined: blood at routine non-recurrence follow-up after resection. The sample consisted of PBMCs, taken at follow-up. Receptors originate from a male donor with early-stage non-small cell lung cancer.

This clonotype has a count of ten or more. The chain is built from TRBV6-6 and TRBJ2-5; D call uncertain. The germline V and J ends were trimmed by 6 bases and 2 bases, with 7 bases remaining between them. CDR3 length: 12 residues. The germline gives CDR1 MNHNY, CDR2 SVGAGI (reference sequence). In nucleotides, the CDR3 is TGTGCCAGCAGCCTCCCTCAAGAGACCCAGTACTTC. As protein: CASSLPQETQYF.

This clonotype was seen more than once but under ten times. As DNA, the CDR3 is TGCGCCAGCAGCTTGGACAGGGAGGCTGAAGCTTTCTTT. Protein product: CASSLDREAEAFF. This rearrangement joins TRBV5-1 to TRBJ1-1; D is possibly TRBD1 (6 bases). V lost 0 bases and J lost 6, with 9 bases in between. Germline loops: CDR1 SGHRS, CDR2 YFSETQ. CDR3 size: 13 residues.

In this sample, this clonotype turned up many times. The chain uses TRBV18 and TRBJ2-7; 9 bases are a match to TRBD2. The CDR3 is 14 residues long. The J segment lost 5 bases and the V segment lost 4 bases, leaving 6 bases of the junction unmatched. CDR1 KGHSH and CDR2 LQKENI come from the germline V gene. The DNA for the CDR3 is TGTGCCAGCTCACTTGAGCGGGAGGCGGACGAGCAGTACTTC. Amino acid sequence: CASSLEREADEQYF.

At least ten counts were recorded for this clonotype. The chain is built from TRBV12-3 or TRBV12-4 and TRBJ2-3; D may be TRBD2 (6 bases). The CDR3 covers 14 residues. V was cut by 8 bases and J by 2 bases, with 14 bases left in between. Written as DNA, the CDR3 is TGTGCCAGCCTCCAGGCGGGGCACACAGATACGCAGTATTTT. It specifies CASLQAGHTDTQYF.

The gene calls are TRBV7-9 and TRBJ2-2, with D possibly being TRBD2 (6 bases). CDR1 is SEHNR, CDR2 FQNEAQ, per germline (reference sequence). The V and J ends lost 5 bases and 7 bases respectively, with 14 bases between them. The CDR3 runs to 14 residues. CDR3 sequence (DNA): TGTGCCAGCAGCCGTACGTTAGCGGACGGGGAGCTGTTTTTT. This encodes CASSRTLADGELFF. The entire variable domain, with the rest obtained from reference TRBV7-9 and TRBJ2-2, is as follows: DTGVSQNPRHKITKRGQNVTFRCDPISEHNRLYWYRQTLGQGPEFLTYFQNEAQLEKSRLLSDRFSAERPKGSFSTLEIQRTEQGDSAMYLCASSRTLADGELFFGEGSRLTVL.

Only a few counts were recorded for this clonotype. V usage is TRBV24-1 and J usage is TRBJ2-3; D is unresolved. Per the germline V gene, CDR1 is KGHDR and CDR2 is SFDVKD. The germline V and J ends were trimmed by 4 bases and 1 base, with 8 bases remaining between them. The length of the CDR3 is 14 residues. The DNA for the CDR3 is TGTGCCACCAGTGAGTATCCGGGCACAGATACGCAGTATTTT. This encodes CATSEYPGTDTQYF.

The chain employs TRBV3-1 and TRBJ1-4; no clear D. The ends were cut back, 3 bases at V and 3 bases at J, with 8 bases in the middle. Germline V gene lookup returns CDR1 LGHDT and CDR2 YNNKEL (reference sequence). This CDR3 comprises 14 residues. CDR3 DNA sequence: TGTGCCAGCAGCCAGGGGTCATCTAATGAAAAACTGTTTTTT. This translates into CASSQGSSNEKLFF.

This clonotype was picked up many times. The gene calls are TRBV7-6 and TRBJ2-2; 9 bases line up with TRBD1. The junction had 10 bases not matched to a gene; V was cut back by 0 bases and J by 5 bases. The CDR3 runs 18 residues. CDR1 is SGHVS, CDR2 FNYEAQ, per germline. DNA of the CDR3: TGTGCCAGCAGCTTAGCAAGGGCGGGACAGGGTTGGACCGGGGAGCTGTTTTTT. It specifies CASSLARAGQGWTGELFF.